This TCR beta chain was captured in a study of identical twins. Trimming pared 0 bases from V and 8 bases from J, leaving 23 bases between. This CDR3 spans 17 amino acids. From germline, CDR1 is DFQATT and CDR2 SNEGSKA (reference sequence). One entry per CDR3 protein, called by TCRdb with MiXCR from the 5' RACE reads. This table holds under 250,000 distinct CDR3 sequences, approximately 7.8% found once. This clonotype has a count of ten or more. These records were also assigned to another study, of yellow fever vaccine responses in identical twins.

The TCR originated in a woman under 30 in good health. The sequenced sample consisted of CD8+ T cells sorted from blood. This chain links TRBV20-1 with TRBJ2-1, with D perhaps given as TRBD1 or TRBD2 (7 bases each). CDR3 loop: CSARDWGRADRDDEQFF. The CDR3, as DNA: TGCAGTGCTAGAGATTGGGGGAGGGCCGACAGGGACGATGAGCAGTTCTTC.